The clone carrying this TCR beta chain was observed a handful of times. The CDR3 has 14 residues. V was cut by 2 bases and J by 3 bases, with 7 bases left in between. Germline values: CDR1 SEHNR, CDR2 FQNEAQ (reference sequence). Combining a sample-barcoded 5' primer with a J-beta primer mix, a second PCR ran for about 6 to 12 cycles. TCRdb re-derived calls from the 5' RACE reads in MiXCR, one entry per CDR3 protein. The table has 750,000 to 950,000 distinct CDR3 sequences, 29% seen once; the top ten hold roughly 10%. The data were taken from a study of blood T cells in healthy people across ages. This sample also belongs to another study, concerning T cells of mothers and their children.

V and J are TRBV7-9 and TRBJ1-4; the D is unclear. The specimen was blood. The source of this sequence is a woman aged 40 to 50 in good health. CDR3 DNA: TGTGCCAGCAGCTTAAGTGTTGCTAATGAAAAACTGTTTTTT. This gives the protein CASSLSVANEKLFF.